This T cell receptor (beta chain) was obtained from a study of a mutant IDH1 vaccine in newly diagnosed glioma (dated by TCRdb to about 2021). For context, the study as a whole: Of the 25 to 40 patients who were treated, around 62% were male and approximately 38% were female, and the mean age was around 40 years. Six visits were used for peripheral blood collection: V03 (baseline), V05, V07, V10, V12 and V13. Prior to enrollment, patients had been given standard therapy consisting of radiotherapy alone, temozolomide alone, or radiochemotherapy with temozolomide, with the combination given to most patients. For exploratory analyses, longitudinal TCRB deep sequencing was carried out in under 30 treated patients wherever samples were available. The research as a whole found: The authors stated that sample limitations prevented analyses of patient blood samples from being reproduced. Pseudoprogression seemed to be unrelated to changes in the top peripheral T cell clonotypes found by TCRB sequencing. Vaccine-induced immune responses across multiple MHC alleles were detected in 85% to 95% of patients. PBMC samples for TCRB deep sequencing were selected based on availability.

Library construction relied on the immunoSEQ multiplex PCR assay. Rearranged TCR beta chain sequences were amplified using the hsTCRB Kit according to the manufacturer's protocol. TCRB libraries were sequenced on an Illumina MiSeq. The authors processed their data as follows. Demultiplexing, trimming and gene mapping were performed with the kit vendor's proprietary platform. TCRdb stores this immuneACCESS table with in-frame sequences only. Part of the clones is absent; in the studies checked, under half of the shortfall reflects unresolved V genes, and no reason is known for the rest. From that table come the V and J calls and clone size; the DNA was used to work out D and trimming. Recorded for this sample are about 98,000 clones; 85% to 90% of them occurred a single time. The ten biggest clones cover around 0.6% of the sample. Remarks on this clone: The clone's antigen remains unknown. Nothing much larger sits one base from this clone, and base qualities are not available.

Its CDR3 holds 13 amino acids, cysteine through phenylalanine. Only the CDR3 DNA is retained, 39 bases long and in frame from the first base. CDR1 and CDR2, looked up from the germline V gene (reference sequence), are SGHNT and YYREEE. V is trimmed back by 5 bases and J by 6 bases, and the junction contains 3 bases that no gene match accounts for. The meaning of the sample's time point label: baseline, week 1 (first vaccination visit). According to the study, the label for this sample's treatment or condition signals: pre-vaccination baseline after standard-of-care therapy. Newly diagnosed WHO grade 3 or 4 IDH1-mutant astrocytomas showing loss of nuclear ATRX were present in the donors. The samples were drawn from NOA16, a multicentre, single-arm, open-label phase I trial in Germany that tested a mutant IDH1 peptide vaccine in humans for the first time. Blood drawn at visit V03 was used as the baseline sample for immunogenicity testing. Genomic DNA for TCRB sequencing was extracted from EDTA blood using the DNeasy Blood and Tissue Kit.

The rearrangement combines TRBV5-4 with TRBJ2-1; 9 bases in between match TRBD2. This TCR was sampled from a woman in her fifties or sixties with glioma. Sample: PBMCs, taken from a glioma patient treated with radiotherapy, temozolomide or both. The nucleotide sequence is TGTGCCAGCAGTGCGGGACTAGCCAATGAGCAGTTCTTC. Translated, it gives CASSAGLANEQFF.